These 5 T cell receptor beta chains originate from one sample sequenced in a study of blood T cell repertoires in COVID-19. Only in-frame clones appear in the TCRdb table, and some are missing; sequencing was by immunoSEQ multiplex PCR. This sample has over 150,000 clones, with 90% to 95% found just once. Specimen: peripheral blood. These receptors came from a man aged 50 or older with acute or convalescent COVID-19.

V and J are TRBV10-3 and TRBJ2-1; 8 bases map to TRBD2. Germline V gene sequence: CDR1 ENHRY, CDR2 SYGVKD. The V segment lost 2 bases and the J segment 5 bases; nucleotides outside the gene matches: 11. The CDR3 is made up of 17 amino acids. The CDR3: CAISELFGRAYDNEQFF. In DNA, the CDR3 is TGTGCCATCAGTGAGCTGTTCGGGAGGGCCTATGACAATGAGCAGTTCTTC.

The genes are TRBV6-2 or TRBV6-3 and TRBJ2-4; D possibly corresponds to TRBD2 (6 bases). Germline assignment: CDR1 MNHEY and CDR2 SVGEGT. The CDR3 sequence is 15 residues long. V was cut by 5 bases and J by 8 bases, with 19 bases left in between. CDR3 protein: CASSGLHMGRYIQYF. The CDR3 DNA reads TGTGCCAGCAGTGGACTACACATGGGGCGGTACATTCAGTACTTC.

The rearrangement uses TRBV7-2 and TRBJ2-1; 10 nucleotides agree with TRBD2. This CDR3 has 16 residues. CDR1 and CDR2 from the germline V gene are SGHTA and FQGNSA. Trimming cost V 3 bases and J 3 bases; bases outside gene matches: 5. In nucleotides, the CDR3 is TGTGCCAGCAGCTTCCGGACTAGCGGAAACTACAATGAGCAGTTCTTC. Its translation is CASSFRTSGNYNEQFF.

J is TRBJ2-3 and V is TRBV3-1 (or the pseudogene TRBV3-2); D gene unclear. This CDR3 is 12 amino acids long. Trimming took off 4 bases at V and 6 bases at J, with 8 bases between the two ends. Germline CDR1 is LGHDT and CDR2 is YNNKEL (reference sequence). The DNA for the CDR3 is TGTGCCAGCAGCCCGACGCGGGATACGCAGTATTTT. The encoded protein is CASSPTRDTQYF.

The sample holds one count of this clone. V usage is TRBV9 and J usage is TRBJ1-3; a weak D match, TRBD1 (6 bases). V was shortened by 4 bases and J by 9 bases, with 20 bases between the two germline ends. Looked up from germline, CDR1 is SGDLS and CDR2 is YYNGEE. This CDR3 spans 15 amino acids. The DNA for the CDR3 is TGTGCCAGCAGCCCGGGCGGGGGGGCGCTGGCCACCATATATTTT. This codes for CASSPGGGALATIYF.